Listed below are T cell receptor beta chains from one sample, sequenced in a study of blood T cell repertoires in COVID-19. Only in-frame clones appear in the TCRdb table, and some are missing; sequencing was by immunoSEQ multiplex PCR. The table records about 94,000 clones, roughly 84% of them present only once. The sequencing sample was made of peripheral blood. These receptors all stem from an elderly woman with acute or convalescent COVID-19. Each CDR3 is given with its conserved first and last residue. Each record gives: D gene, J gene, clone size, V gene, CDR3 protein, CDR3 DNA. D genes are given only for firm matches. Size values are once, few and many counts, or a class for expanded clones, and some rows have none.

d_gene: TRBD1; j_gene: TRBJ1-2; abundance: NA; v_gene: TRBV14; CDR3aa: CASSQVKGQGARGYTF; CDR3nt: TGTGCCAGCAGCCAAGTAAAGGGACAGGGGGCGCGTGGCTACACCTTC
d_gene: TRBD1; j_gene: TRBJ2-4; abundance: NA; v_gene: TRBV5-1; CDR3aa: CASSLGGQVAKNIQYF; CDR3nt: TGCGCCAGCAGCTTGGGAGGACAGGTCGCCAAAAACATTCAGTACTTC
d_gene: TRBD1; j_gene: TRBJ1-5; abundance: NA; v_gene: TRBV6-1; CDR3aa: CASSESGGGQPQHF; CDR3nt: TGTGCCAGCAGTGAGTCAGGGGGCGGTCAGCCCCAGCATTTT
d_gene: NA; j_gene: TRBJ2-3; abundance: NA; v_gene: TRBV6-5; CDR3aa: CASSIQKSTDTQYF; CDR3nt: TGTGCCAGCAGTATCCAAAAAAGCACAGATACGCAGTATTTT
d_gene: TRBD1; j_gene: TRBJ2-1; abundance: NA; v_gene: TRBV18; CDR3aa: CASSPRGTGVNEQFF; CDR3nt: TGTGCCAGCTCCCCGAGGGGGACAGGGGTCAATGAGCAGTTCTTC
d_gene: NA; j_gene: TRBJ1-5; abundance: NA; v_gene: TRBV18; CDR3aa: CASSPARGRNQPQHF; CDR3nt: TGTGCCAGCTCACCAGCCAGGGGACGCAATCAGCCCCAGCATTTT
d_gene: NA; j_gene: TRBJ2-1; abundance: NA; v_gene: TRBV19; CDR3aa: CASSIRGLPGEQFF; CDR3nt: TGTGCCAGTAGTATTCGGGGACTGCCAGGCGAGCAGTTCTTC
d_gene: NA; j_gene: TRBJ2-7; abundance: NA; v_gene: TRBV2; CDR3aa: CASSVDGVYEQYF; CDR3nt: TGTGCCAGCAGTGTCGACGGGGTCTACGAGCAGTACTTC
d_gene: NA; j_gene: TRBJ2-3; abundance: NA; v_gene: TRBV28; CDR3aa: CASRGPGQSTDTQYF; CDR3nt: TGTGCCAGCAGAGGACCTGGACAAAGCACAGATACGCAGTATTTT
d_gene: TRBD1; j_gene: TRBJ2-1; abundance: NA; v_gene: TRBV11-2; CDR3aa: CASSSGTGIDEQFF; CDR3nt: TGTGCCAGCAGCTCCGGGACAGGGATCGATGAGCAGTTCTTC
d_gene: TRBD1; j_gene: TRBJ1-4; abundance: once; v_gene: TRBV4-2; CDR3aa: CASSQDIGTGGEKLFF; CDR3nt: TGTGCCAGCAGCCAAGACATTGGGACAGGGGGTGAAAAACTGTTTTTT
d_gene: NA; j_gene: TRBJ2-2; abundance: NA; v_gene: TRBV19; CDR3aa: CASSISLATGELFF; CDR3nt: TGTGCCAGTAGTATTAGCCTAGCGACCGGGGAGCTGTTTTTT
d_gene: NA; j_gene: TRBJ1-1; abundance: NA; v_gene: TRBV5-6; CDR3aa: CASSALSGVNTEAFF; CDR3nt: TGTGCCAGCAGCGCCCTGTCGGGTGTGAACACTGAAGCTTTCTTT
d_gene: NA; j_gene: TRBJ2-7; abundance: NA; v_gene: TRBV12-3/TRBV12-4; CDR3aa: CASRDYQDQQYF; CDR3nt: TGTGCCAGCAGGGACTATCAGGATCAGCAGTACTTC
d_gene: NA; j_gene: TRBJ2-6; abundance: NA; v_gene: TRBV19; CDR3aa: CASSERAGANVLTF; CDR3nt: TGTGCCAGTAGTGAGCGGGCTGGGGCCAACGTCCTGACTTTC
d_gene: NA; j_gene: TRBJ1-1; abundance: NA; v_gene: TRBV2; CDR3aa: CASSEALMSEAFF; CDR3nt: TGTGCCAGCAGTGAAGCGCTGATGAGTGAAGCTTTCTTT
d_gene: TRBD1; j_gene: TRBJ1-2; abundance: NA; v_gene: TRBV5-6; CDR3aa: CASSSQPDRGYGYTF; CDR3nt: TGTGCCAGCAGCTCCCAACCAGACAGGGGCTACGGCTACACCTTC
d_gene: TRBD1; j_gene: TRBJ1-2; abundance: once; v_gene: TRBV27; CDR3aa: CASSQTTGFRYGYTF; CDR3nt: TGTGCCAGCAGTCAGACGACAGGGTTTAGGTATGGCTACACCTTC
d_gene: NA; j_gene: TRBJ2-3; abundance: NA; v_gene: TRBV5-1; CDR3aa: CASSLAGGAGGDTQYF; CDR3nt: TGCGCCAGCAGCTTGGCCGGAGGAGCAGGCGGAGATACGCAGTATTTT
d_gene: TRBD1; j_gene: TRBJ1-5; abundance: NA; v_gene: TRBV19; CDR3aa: CASTMGQGSNQPQHF; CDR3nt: TGTGCCAGTACTATGGGACAGGGCAGCAATCAGCCCCAGCATTTT
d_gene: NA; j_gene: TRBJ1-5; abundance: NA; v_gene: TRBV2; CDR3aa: CASGRGGRLQPQHF; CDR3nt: TGTGCCAGCGGCCGTGGAGGGAGGCTTCAGCCCCAGCATTTT